These 8 T cell receptor beta chains originate from one sample sequenced in a study of OX40 agonist ivuxolimab in advanced cancers. Library method: the immunoSEQ multiplex PCR assay. TCRdb took this table from immuneACCESS and kept in-frame rearrangements with V and J called. Such tables lack part of the clones; where checked against another copy, unresolved V genes explain under half of the gap, and the rest is unexplained. This sample is represented by about 67,000 clones; roughly nine tenths of them were singletons. The ten largest clonotypes hold around 0.31% of the sample. Sample: CD4+ or CD8+ T cells sorted from blood, taken in a trial of the OX40 agonist ivuxolimab. The receptors here all came from an adult with an advanced solid tumor such as melanoma, head and neck, liver or kidney cancer.

The chain recombines TRBV28 with TRBJ2-7, with D possibly being TRBD1 or TRBD2 (6 bases each). V was pared by 5 bases and J by 3 bases, with 17 bases between. Germline values: CDR1 MDHEN, CDR2 SYDVKM. The CDR3 length is 15 residues. The CDR3 DNA reads as TGTGCCAGCAGTACCTATCGGGGGCTGTTCTACGAGCAGTACTTC. Amino acid sequence: CASSTYRGLFYEQYF.

The V and J genes are TRBV29-1 and TRBJ1-1; D call uncertain. This CDR3 contains 13 residues. CDR1 and CDR2 from the germline V gene are SQVTM and ANQGSEA. V gave up 1 base and J gave up 6 bases, with 12 bases separating them. The CDR3 here is CSVEGTGWAEAFF. The CDR3 nucleotides read TGCAGCGTTGAAGGGACGGGCTGGGCTGAAGCTTTCTTT. Combining the CDR3 with reference TRBV29-1 and TRBJ1-1 gives the whole variable domain SAVISQKPSRDICQRGTSLTIQCQVDSQVTMMFWYRQQPGQSLTLIATANQGSEATYESGFVIDKFPISRPNLTFSTLTVSNMSPEDSSIYLCSVEGTGWAEAFFGQGTRLTVV.

This clone was observed a few times. CDR3 nucleotide sequence: TGTGCCAGCTCCCCGGTAGGAATCTACAATGAGCAGTTCTTC. Its translation is CASSPVGIYNEQFF. The J gene is TRBJ2-1, the V gene TRBV18; no reliable D call. Germline V lookup: CDR1 KGHSH, CDR2 LQKENI. Trimming stripped 6 bases from V and 3 bases from J, with 12 bases between. The CDR3 has 14 amino acids. Full variable domain (rest looked up from reference TRBV18 and TRBJ2-1): NAGVMQNPRHLVRRRGQEARLRCSPMKGHSHVYWYRQLPEEGLKFMVYLQKENIIDESGMPKERFSAEFPKEGPSILRIQQVVRGDSAAYFCASSPVGIYNEQFFGPGTRLTVL.

This rearrangement joins TRBV28 to TRBJ2-3; D is possibly TRBD1 (6 bases). The V end was cut by 5 bases, the J end by 5 bases, with 11 bases between. Germline-derived CDR1 and CDR2 are MDHEN and SYDVKM. The CDR3 runs to 13 residues. CDR3 amino acids: CASSRAGEDTQYF. The CDR3 DNA sequence: TGTGCCAGCAGTCGGGCAGGGGAAGATACGCAGTATTTT.

The rearrangement uses TRBV21-1 and TRBJ2-7; the table's D call, TRBD2, was not checked against the DNA. TRBV21-1 is deemed a pseudogene. This CDR3 has 17 residues. CDR3: CASSKAPRLEKVYEQYF. The CDR3 DNA is TGTGCCAGCAGCAAAGCGCCCCGACTCGAAAAGGTCTACGAGCAGTACTTC.

This clone was counted a few times. The J gene is TRBJ2-1, the V gene TRBV5-1, with D perhaps being TRBD1 or TRBD2 (6 bases each). From germline, CDR1 is SGHRS and CDR2 YFSETQ. This CDR3 is built from 16 residues. The ends were cut back, 0 bases at V and 1 base at J, with 11 bases in the middle. The CDR3 nucleotides read TGCGCCAGCAGCTTGGAGGGGGGAAGTTCCTACAATGAGCAGTTCTTC. It yields the protein CASSLEGGSSYNEQFF.

This clone was detected once. This chain links TRBV5-1 with TRBJ2-7; a weak D match, TRBD1 (6 bases). The CDR3 is 15 residues long. Trimming pared 0 bases from V and 0 bases from J, leaving 10 bases between. Per the germline V gene, CDR1 is SGHRS and CDR2 is YFSETQ. The CDR3 protein is CASSLEGGPSYEQYF. CDR3 in DNA: TGCGCCAGCAGCTTGGAAGGGGGACCCTCCTACGAGCAGTACTTC.

This chain joins TRBV5-5 and TRBJ2-7; the D is unclear. The CDR3 contains 15 residues. The V end lost 4 bases, the J end lost 4 bases, and 18 bases lay between the germline ends. Germline V gene data show CDR1 as SGHKS and CDR2 as YYEKEE (reference sequence). CDR3 in DNA: TGTGCCAGCAGCGAGAGGACGTCCCCGGGTTACGAGCAGTACTTC. Translating gives CASSERTSPGYEQYF.